The T cell receptor (beta chain) described here comes from a study of graft-versus-host responses after intestinal transplantation. Study results and caveats: GvH clone levels peaked in circulation, and this peak was associated with early post-transplant HvG declines.

The germline V gene encodes CDR1 SEHNR and CDR2 FQNEAQ (reference sequence). This CDR3 has 12 residues. Deletions cut 8 bases from V and 1 base from J, with 8 bases between. Produced via immunoSEQ multiplex PCR; TCRdb's table is partial and in-frame only. The sample lists approximately 25,000 clones; 82% were seen once. Note on this clone: Its antigen remains unknown.

The sequences come from unstimulated CD8+ T cells sorted from spleen or lymph node cells, collected before transplant. This clonotype was obtained from a human donor who was the organ donor for an intestinal transplant. The rearrangement links TRBV7-9 to TRBJ1-2; D uncertain. For the CDR3, the DNA is TGTGCCAGCGGGCGGGATAACTATGGCTACACCTTC. Translating gives CASGRDNYGYTF.